This TCR beta chain appears in the sequencing data of a study of T cells expressing NK-cell markers. Study overall: Seven donors tested HCMV-seropositive and one tested seronegative among the eight sequenced. Whole-study findings and limits: In a group of 5 or 6 donors, dominant NKG2C+ clonotypes represented about 1.0-7.5% of CD8+ T cells.

Germline values: CDR1 SGHAT, CDR2 FQDESV (reference sequence). The CDR3 runs 14 residues. Production of TCR beta cDNA relied on 5'RACE template switching with UMIs. With the 5' RACE reads reprocessed, TCRdb shows one record per CDR3 protein and no DNA. In total, the table holds 300,000 to 450,000 distinct CDR3 sequences. Notes on this clonotype: What it binds is not known.

The chain has TRBV11-1 and TRBJ2-7. This receptor was obtained from a man aged 18-70 years in good health. The source material was blood T cells: a sorted CD56 or NKG2C T cell subset, CD4+ or CD8+ T cells, or bulk PBMC T cells (not recorded which). The CDR3: CASSQSYTNYEQYF.